The following is a TCR beta chain sequence with its context. Antigen specificity is unknown. The V gene lost 0 bases and the J gene lost 6 bases, with 13 bases spanning the gap. The CDR3 is 15 residues long. The V gene's germline CDR1 is SGHRS and CDR2 YFSETQ. Measured with immunoSEQ multiplex PCR; TCRdb has only the in-frame clones, and not every one. The table has 150,000 or so clones, 93% seen once. The source of the sample is a study of T cell responses to AZD1222 COVID-19 vaccine. Study results and limitations: Spike was spanned by vaccine-associated CD4 TCRs, with dominance at 160-218 and 743-854.

V is TRBV5-1 and J is TRBJ1-5; no reliable D call. The sample consisted of peripheral blood, taken on day 0 of AZD1222 vaccination. The TCR sequence derives from an adult in good health. The CDR3 sequence is CASSLGSGASQPQHF. CDR3 sequence (DNA): TGCGCCAGCAGCTTGGGCTCGGGTGCAAGTCAGCCCCAGCATTTT. The complete variable domain, with remaining parts taken from reference TRBV5-1 and TRBJ1-5, reads KAGVTQTPRYLIKTRGQQVTLSCSPISGHRSVSWYQQTPGQGLQFLFEYFSETQRNKGNFPGRFSGRQFSNSRSEMNVSTLELGDSALYLCASSLGSGASQPQHFGDGTRLSIL.